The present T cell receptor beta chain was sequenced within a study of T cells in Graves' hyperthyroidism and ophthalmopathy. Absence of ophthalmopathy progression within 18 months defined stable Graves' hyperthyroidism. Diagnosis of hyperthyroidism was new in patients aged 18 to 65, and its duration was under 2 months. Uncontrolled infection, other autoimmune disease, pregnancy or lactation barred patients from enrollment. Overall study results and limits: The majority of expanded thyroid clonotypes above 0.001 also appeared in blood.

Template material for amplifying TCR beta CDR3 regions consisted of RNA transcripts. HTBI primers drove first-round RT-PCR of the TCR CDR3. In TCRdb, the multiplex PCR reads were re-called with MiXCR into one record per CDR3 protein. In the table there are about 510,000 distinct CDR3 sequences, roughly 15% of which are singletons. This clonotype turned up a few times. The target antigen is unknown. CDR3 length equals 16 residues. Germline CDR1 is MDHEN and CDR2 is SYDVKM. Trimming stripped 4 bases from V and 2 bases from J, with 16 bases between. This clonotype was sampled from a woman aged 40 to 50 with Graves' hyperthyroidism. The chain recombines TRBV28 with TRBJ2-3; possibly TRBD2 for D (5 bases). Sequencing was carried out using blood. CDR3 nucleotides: TGTGCCAGCAGTTCAAACACTAGTCCCGCCACAGATACGCAGTATTTT. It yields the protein CASSSNTSPATDTQYF.